A single T cell receptor (beta chain) is shown here with its context. Profiling relied on immunoSEQ multiplex PCR, and the TCRdb table lists in-frame clones only, not all of them. The sample yields just over 80,000 clones, about 94% seen once. This sample is part of a study of technical replicates of blood from several donors. V lost 1 base, J lost 11 bases, and 3 bases stayed unmatched. The CDR3 sequence is 12 residues long. Germline CDR1 is SEHNR and CDR2 is FQNEAQ (reference sequence). This chain connects TRBV7-9 to TRBJ2-3, with 7 bases identical to TRBD2. The sequence was obtained from a human donor in good health. Sequencing was done on a sample of T cells isolated from PBMCs. CDR3 in DNA: TGTGCCAGCAGCTTAGGGCCGGGGGGGCAGTATTTT. This codes for CASSLGPGGQYF.